A single sample gave rise to the 30 T cell receptor beta chains below, sequenced in a study of cytotoxic CD8 clonotypes in ibrutinib-treated CLL. Some clones are missing from TCRdb's copy, which holds only in-frame ones; the method was immunoSEQ multiplex PCR. This sample has about 69,000 clones; more than 75% occur once, and the top ten carry around 7.6%. Sequencing used PBMCs, obtained at disease progression, from a patient treated with ibrutinib. Receptors originate from a human donor with chronic lymphocytic leukemia.

V usage is TRBV2 and J usage is TRBJ2-1; no clear D. V was shortened by 6 bases and J by 8 bases, with 14 bases between the two germline ends. CDR1 and CDR2 from the germline V gene are SNHLY and FYNNEI. The CDR3 has 13 amino acids. CDR3 protein: CASRPRAIDEQFF. The DNA of the CDR3 is TGTGCCAGCAGGCCGAGAGCCATCGATGAGCAGTTCTTC.

This chain links TRBV5-1 with TRBJ1-3, with 7 bases aligning to TRBD1. From germline, CDR1 is SGHRS and CDR2 YFSETQ. The CDR3 extends over 14 amino acids. The J segment lost 4 bases and the V segment lost 1 base, leaving 2 bases of the junction unmatched. This CDR3 reads CASSLRGLGNTIYF. CDR3 coding DNA: TGCGCCAGCAGCTTGAGGGGGCTAGGAAACACCATATATTTT.

The J gene is TRBJ2-3, the V gene TRBV11-1; 11 bases match TRBD2. V shed 1 base, J shed 6 bases, and the junction held 6 bases outside the gene matches. This CDR3 has 16 amino acids. CDR1 and CDR2 (germline): SGHAT, FQDESV (reference sequence). The CDR3 DNA is TGTGCCAGCAGCTTAGTAGCGGGAGGGCCCGTCGATACGCAGTATTTT. Protein: CASSLVAGGPVDTQYF.

The CDR3 DNA is TGTGCCAGCGAGACTACAGGGCTATCACCCCTCCACTTT. Amino acids: CASETTGLSPLHF. V and J are TRBV28 and TRBJ1-6, with a weak D call TRBD1 (6 bases). Trimming left V 8 bases short and J 10 bases short, with 15 bases between. The CDR3 consists of 13 residues. In germline, CDR1 is MDHEN, CDR2 SYDVKM.

The chain recombines TRBV10-3 with TRBJ1-1; unclear D gene. The germline gives CDR1 ENHRY, CDR2 SYGVKD. The CDR3 loop spans 14 amino acids. V shed 10 bases and J shed 0 bases, with 15 bases lying between them. In DNA, the CDR3 is TGTGCCACCACCTTAAGGGCCCTGAACACTGAAGCTTTCTTT. This encodes CATTLRALNTEAFF.

This clone was seen repeatedly, ten times or more. This chain uses TRBV20-1 with TRBJ2-7, with no clear D. This CDR3 is 11 amino acids long. Germline V CDR1 and CDR2: DFQATT, SNEGSKA (reference sequence). Trimming left V 3 bases short and J 3 bases short, with 6 bases between. CDR3 DNA: TGCAGTGCTAGCTTTGACTACGAGCAGTACTTC. The encoded protein is CSASFDYEQYF.

The chain uses TRBV5-1 and TRBJ1-6, with a tentative D call TRBD1 (6 bases). The CDR3 spans 16 residues. V shed 0 bases and J shed 7 bases, with 14 bases lying between them. The germline V gene has CDR1 SGHRS and CDR2 YFSETQ. The CDR3 bases are TGCGCCAGCAGCTTGGCCAATGCGGGGGGCAATTCACCCCTCCACTTT. Its protein is CASSLANAGGNSPLHF.

The genes are TRBV11-3 and TRBJ2-2; D is unresolved. Germline assignment: CDR1 SGHNT and CDR2 YENEEA. CDR3 length: 15 amino acids. Between the trimmed V and J ends, which lost 2 bases and 5 bases, there was a span of 12 bases. The CDR3 here is CASSLYGSTTGELFF. Written as DNA, the CDR3 is TGTGCCAGCAGCTTATACGGCAGCACAACCGGGGAGCTGTTTTTT.

This chain connects TRBV4-1 to TRBJ2-2; D might be TRBD1 (6 bases). Trimming pared 6 bases from V and 7 bases from J, leaving 12 bases between. Germline CDR1 and CDR2: MGHRA and YSYEKL. This CDR3 is built from 13 residues. The DNA for the CDR3 is TGCGCCAGCAGGGACAGTATCATCGGGGAGCTGTTTTTT. This gives the protein CASRDSIIGELFF.

This clone showed up just once. Here the CDR3 DNA reads TGTGCCAGCTCACCGGGGATCCGACGGCTTGCTGGAAACACCATATATTTT. As protein: CASSPGIRRLAGNTIYF. This sequence joins TRBV18 and TRBJ1-3; D uncertain. CDR3 length: 17 amino acids. Germline V CDR1 and CDR2: KGHSH, LQKENI. The V end lost 3 bases, the J end lost 2 bases, and 17 bases lay between the germline ends.

The V gene is TRBV6-5, the J gene TRBJ2-3, with 10 bases matching TRBD1. Germline-derived CDR1 and CDR2 are MNHEY and SVGAGI. J lost 4 bases, V lost 0 bases, and 4 bases had no gene match. The CDR3 extends over 16 amino acids. The CDR3 region is CASSYSGGTGADTQYF. DNA of the CDR3: TGTGCCAGCAGTTACTCGGGGGGGACAGGGGCAGATACGCAGTATTTT.

V and J are TRBV30 and TRBJ1-5; D is possibly TRBD1 (5 bases). Trimming removed 4 bases from V and 8 bases from J, with 15 bases in between. This CDR3 contains 13 residues. Looked up from germline, CDR1 is GTSNPN and CDR2 is SVGIG (reference sequence). CDR3 residues: CAWTRDLWEPQHF. DNA for the CDR3: TGTGCCTGGACCAGGGACCTTTGGGAGCCCCAGCATTTT.

The genes are TRBV7-9 and TRBJ2-3, with D possibly being TRBD1 (5 bases). Germline CDR1 SEHNR, CDR2 FQNEAQ (reference sequence). V lost 3 bases and J 4 bases, leaving 17 bases between the germline ends. The CDR3 is 16 amino acids. The CDR3 is CASSLVTGIWADTQYF. The DNA of the CDR3 is TGTGCCAGCAGCTTGGTTACAGGTATTTGGGCAGATACGCAGTATTTT.

The CDR3 nucleotides read TGCAGCGTTGTGGTGTCAGGGGTCAATCAGCCCCAGCATTTT. As protein: CSVVVSGVNQPQHF. The V gene is TRBV29-1, the J gene TRBJ1-5; a weak D match, TRBD1 (6 bases). The V and J ends lost 4 bases and 3 bases respectively, with 13 bases between them. Germline V gives CDR1 SQVTM, CDR2 ANQGSEA. CDR3 size: 14 residues.

This chain connects TRBV20-1 to TRBJ2-5; no clear D gene. The CDR3 consists of 11 residues. The germline CDR1 and CDR2 sequences are DFQATT and SNEGSKA (reference sequence). V was clipped by 0 bases and J by 1 base, with 0 bases between them. This CDR3 is CSARDQETQYF. CDR3 DNA sequence: TGCAGTGCTAGAGACCAAGAGACCCAGTACTTC.

This clone appeared a few times. The genes are TRBV7-6 and TRBJ2-1; 11 bases align to TRBD2. From germline, CDR1 is SGHVS and CDR2 FNYEAQ. Trimming removed 7 bases from V and 7 bases from J; junction bases left unmatched: 6. The CDR3 has 14 amino acids. The DNA of the CDR3 is TGTGCCAGCACCATGACTAGCGGGGTTAATGAGCAGTTCTTC. Translated: CASTMTSGVNEQFF. Full variable domain (remainder filled in from reference TRBV7-6 and TRBJ2-1): GAGVSQSPRYKVTKRGQDVALRCDPISGHVSLYWYRQALGQGPEFLTYFNYEAQQDKSGLPNDRFSAERPEGSISTLTIQRTEQRDSAMYRCASTMTSGVNEQFFGPGTRLTVL.

The CDR3 DNA reads TGCAGCGTAATGAGGGGGGCGGCGCACACTGAAGCTTTCTTT. This codes for CSVMRGAAHTEAFF. The V call is TRBV29-1, the J call TRBJ1-1; possibly TRBD1 for D (6 bases). The germline gives CDR1 SQVTM, CDR2 ANQGSEA. This CDR3 contains 14 residues. Trimming shortened V by 6 bases and J by 3 bases, and 17 bases separated the two germline ends.

V and J are TRBV18 and TRBJ1-6; 9 bases are shared with TRBD1. This CDR3 is built from 18 residues. The germline V gene encodes CDR1 KGHSH and CDR2 LQKENI. The J segment lost 2 bases and the V segment lost 4 bases, leaving 9 bases of the junction unmatched. In nucleotides, the CDR3 is TGTGCCAGCTCACGGACAGGGGCAGTGAGCCCCTATAATTCACCCCTCCACTTT. It translates to CASSRTGAVSPYNSPLHF.

This clone has just one count. This chain uses TRBV19 with TRBJ1-1; no reliable D call. CDR1 is LNHDA and CDR2 is SQIVND in the germline V gene (reference sequence). The CDR3 runs 14 residues. V was clipped by 3 bases and J by 1 base, with 9 bases between them. The CDR3 DNA follows: TGTGCCAGTAGTATTCTGGTGTGGAACACTGAAGCTTTCTTT. Its protein product is CASSILVWNTEAFF. Based on the CDR3 plus reference TRBV19 and TRBJ1-1, the full variable domain is DGGITQSPKYLFRKEGQNVTLSCEQNLNHDAMYWYRQDPGQGLRLIYYSQIVNDFQKGDIAEGYSVSREKKESFPLTVTSAQKNPTAFYLCASSILVWNTEAFFGQGTRLTVV.

V gene TRBV30 combines with J gene TRBJ2-5; tentative D call: TRBD2 (5 bases). This CDR3 comprises 12 residues. Germline assignment: CDR1 GTSNPN and CDR2 SVGIG (reference sequence). V gave up 1 base and J gave up 4 bases, with 7 bases separating them. The CDR3 DNA sequence: TGTGCCTGGAGTGGGGCGGGAGAGACCCAGTACTTC. Amino acids: CAWSGAGETQYF.

The chain links TRBV11-3 to TRBJ2-7; D tentatively fits TRBD1 or TRBD2 (5 bases each). The V end was cut by 5 bases, the J end by 0 bases, with 11 bases between. CDR1 and CDR2 (germline): SGHNT, YENEEA. The CDR3 has 14 residues. In DNA form, the CDR3 reads TGTGCCAGCAGCCCACGGGACCGCTCCTACGAGCAGTACTTC. This sequence encodes CASSPRDRSYEQYF.

V gene TRBV6-4 combines with J gene TRBJ2-1; a weak D match, TRBD1 (6 bases). The CDR3 totals 14 residues. V was shortened by 10 bases and J by 1 base, with 14 bases between the two germline ends. Germline values: CDR1 MRHNA, CDR2 SNTAGT. CDR3 sequence reads: CATAPGQSYNEQFF. In nucleotides, the CDR3 is TGTGCCACAGCCCCCGGACAGTCCTACAATGAGCAGTTCTTC.

This clone was recorded once. The J gene is TRBJ2-3, the V gene TRBV5-4; D unresolved. The V gene's germline CDR1 is SGHNT and CDR2 YYREEE (reference sequence). The ends were cut back, 1 base at V and 6 bases at J, with 15 bases in the middle. The CDR3 loop spans 15 amino acids. CDR3 sequence (DNA): TGTGCCAGCAGCTTGTACGCGTACCCTCAGGATACGCAGTATTTT. This sequence encodes CASSLYAYPQDTQYF. The full variable domain, completed using reference TRBV5-4 and TRBJ2-3, is ETGVTQSPTHLIKTRGQQVTLRCSSQSGHNTVSWYQQALGQGPQFIFQYYREEENGRGNFPPRFSGLQFPNYSSELNVNALELDDSALYLCASSLYAYPQDTQYFGPGTRLTVL.

V usage is TRBV4-1 and J usage is TRBJ2-1; 10 bases fit TRBD2. This CDR3 has 16 residues. The trim removed 8 bases at V and 0 bases at J, leaving 7 bases unmatched. CDR1 is MGHRA, CDR2 YSYEKL, per germline. Here the CDR3 DNA reads TGCGCCAGCCGCCGAGCGGGGGGGCCCTCCTACAATGAGCAGTTCTTC. This encodes CASRRAGGPSYNEQFF.

The V call is TRBV14, the J call TRBJ2-5; the D is unclear. Near its end, the DNA agrees better with TRBJ2-7, so the J call may be wrong. This CDR3 is built from 16 residues. Germline V gene data show CDR1 as SGHDN and CDR2 as FVKESK. CDR3 sequence reads: CASSQLFRESSYEQYF. The CDR3 nucleotides read TGTGCCAGCAGCCAACTTTTCCGTGAAAGCTCCTACGAGCAGTACTTC.

The chain has TRBV5-1 and TRBJ2-3, with D unclear. This CDR3 is 11 amino acids long. Per germline, CDR1 SGHRS and CDR2 YFSETQ. V was cut by 0 bases and J by 10 bases, with 6 bases left in between. CDR3 amino acids: CASSLGKAQYF. CDR3 nucleotide sequence: TGCGCCAGCAGCTTGGGTAAGGCGCAGTATTTT.

The rearrangement joins TRBV12-5 to TRBJ1-1; D gene uncertain. The CDR3 has 14 residues. The germline V and J ends were trimmed by 11 bases and 2 bases, with 18 bases remaining between them. Germline V CDR1 and CDR2: LGHNT, FRNRAP. This chain's CDR3 is CASPGIPPNTEAFF. The DNA of the CDR3 is TGTGCTTCCCCCGGGATACCTCCCAACACTGAAGCTTTCTTT.

The chain employs TRBV5-1 and TRBJ1-2, with D unresolved. This CDR3 spans 11 amino acids. Germline V lookup: CDR1 SGHRS, CDR2 YFSETQ. V shed 1 base and J shed 8 bases, with 6 bases lying between them. The CDR3 nucleotides read TGCGCCAGCAGCTTGAATGGCGGCTACACCTTC. Protein product: CASSLNGGYTF.

This chain connects TRBV28 to TRBJ1-2, with D unresolved. The length of the CDR3 is 13 residues. V shed 6 bases and J shed 3 bases, with 11 bases lying between them. The V gene's germline CDR1 is MDHEN and CDR2 SYDVKM. The CDR3: CASSSYVHYGYTF. CDR3 bases: TGTGCCAGCAGCTCGTATGTACACTATGGCTACACCTTC.

The chain recombines TRBV10-3 with TRBJ2-7; the D gene could be TRBD1 or TRBD2 (5 bases each). The CDR3 totals 14 residues. The V end was cut by 8 bases, the J end by 2 bases, with 16 bases between. The germline V gene has CDR1 ENHRY and CDR2 SYGVKD. The CDR3 DNA reads TGTGCCATCCGGGACGGCAAGTTGGCCTACGAGCAGTACTTC. Its protein is CAIRDGKLAYEQYF.